This T cell receptor beta chain was captured by sequencing in a study of post-analysis software for immune sequencing data. Study-level information: Several disease courses (relapsing-remitting, secondary progressive and progressive-relapsing) of multiple sclerosis were included. Overall study findings and caveats: When compared against controls, multiple sclerosis patients showed significantly lower normalized Chao1 diversity. Patients had higher frequencies than controls of five TRBV segments, including TRBV5-6, TRBV5-1 and TRBV20-1.

This clonotype was seen a handful of times. Its antigen is still unknown. Germline V gene lookup returns CDR1 SGHAT and CDR2 FQNNGV. V lost 5 bases and J 10 bases, leaving 12 bases between the germline ends. The CDR3 sequence is 13 residues long. Included in the TCR beta cDNA libraries were unique molecular identifiers. TCRdb called the PCR reads again in MiXCR, with one record for every CDR3 protein. Of about 430,000 distinct CDR3 sequences listed, 39% are singletons. This TCR came from a girl aged 2-10 years with multiple sclerosis. The chain carries TRBV11-2 and TRBJ1-6; no definite D call. The specimen sequenced was blood. The CDR3 loop reads CASSPLPYSPLHF. CDR3 coding DNA: TGTGCCAGCAGCCCCCTCCCCTACTCACCCCTCCACTTT.